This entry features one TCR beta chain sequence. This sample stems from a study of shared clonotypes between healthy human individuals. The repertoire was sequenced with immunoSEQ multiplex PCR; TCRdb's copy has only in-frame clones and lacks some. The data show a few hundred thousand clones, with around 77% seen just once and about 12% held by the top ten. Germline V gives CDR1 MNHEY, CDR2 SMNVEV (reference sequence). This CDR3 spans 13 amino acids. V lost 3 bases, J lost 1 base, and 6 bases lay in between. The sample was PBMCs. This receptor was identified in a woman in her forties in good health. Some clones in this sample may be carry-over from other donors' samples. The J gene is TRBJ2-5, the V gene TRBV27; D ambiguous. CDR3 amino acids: CASSFRSQETQYF. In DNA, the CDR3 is TGTGCCAGCAGTTTTAGATCCCAAGAGACCCAGTACTTC.